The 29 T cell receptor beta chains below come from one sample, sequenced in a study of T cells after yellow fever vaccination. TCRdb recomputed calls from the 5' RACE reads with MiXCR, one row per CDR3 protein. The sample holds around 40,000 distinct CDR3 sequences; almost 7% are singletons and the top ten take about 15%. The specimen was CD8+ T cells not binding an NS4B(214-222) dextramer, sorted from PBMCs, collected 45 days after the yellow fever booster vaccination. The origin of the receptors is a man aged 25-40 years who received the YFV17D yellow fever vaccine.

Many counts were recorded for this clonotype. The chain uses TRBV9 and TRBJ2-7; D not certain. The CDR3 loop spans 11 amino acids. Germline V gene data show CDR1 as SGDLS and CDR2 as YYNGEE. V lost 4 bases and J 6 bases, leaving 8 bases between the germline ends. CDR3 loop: CASSIGGEQYF. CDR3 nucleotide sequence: TGTGCCAGCAGCATCGGCGGCGAGCAGTACTTC.

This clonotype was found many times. The CDR3: CASSQTPTGEGNTEAFF. The CDR3 coding sequence is TGTGCCAGCAGCCAAACCCCGACAGGGGAAGGGAACACTGAAGCTTTCTTT. This sequence joins TRBV6-5 and TRBJ1-1; 8 bases match TRBD1. From germline, CDR1 is MNHEY and CDR2 SVGAGI. Germline trimming cut 6 bases from V and 1 base from J; bases unmatched to any gene: 13. This CDR3 is built from 17 residues.

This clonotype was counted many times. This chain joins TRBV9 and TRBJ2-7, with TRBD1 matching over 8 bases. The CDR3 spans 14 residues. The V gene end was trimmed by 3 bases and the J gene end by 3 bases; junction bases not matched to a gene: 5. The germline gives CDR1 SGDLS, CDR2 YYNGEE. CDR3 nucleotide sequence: TGTGCCAGCAGCGACGGGACAGGAGACTACGAGCAGTACTTC. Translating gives CASSDGTGDYEQYF.

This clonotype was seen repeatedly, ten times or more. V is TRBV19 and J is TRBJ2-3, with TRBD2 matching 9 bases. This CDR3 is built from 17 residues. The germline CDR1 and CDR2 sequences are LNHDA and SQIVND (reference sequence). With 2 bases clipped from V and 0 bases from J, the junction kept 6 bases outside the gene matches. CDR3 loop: CASSITWTSASTDTQYF. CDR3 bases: TGTGCCAGTAGTATAACTTGGACTAGCGCTAGCACAGATACGCAGTATTTT. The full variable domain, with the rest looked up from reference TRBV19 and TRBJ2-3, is DGGITQSPKYLFRKEGQNVTLSCEQNLNHDAMYWYRQDPGQGLRLIYYSQIVNDFQKGDIAEGYSVSREKKESFPLTVTSAQKNPTAFYLCASSITWTSASTDTQYFGPGTRLTVL.

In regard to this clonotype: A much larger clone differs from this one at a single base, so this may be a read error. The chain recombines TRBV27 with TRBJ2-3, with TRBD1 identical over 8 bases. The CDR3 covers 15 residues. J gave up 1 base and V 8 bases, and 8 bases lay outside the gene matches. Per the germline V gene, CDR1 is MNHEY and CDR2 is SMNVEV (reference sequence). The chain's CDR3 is CASAHGGQGTDTQYF. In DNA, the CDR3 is TGTGCCAGCGCCCATGGGGGACAGGGCACAGATACGCAGTATTTT.

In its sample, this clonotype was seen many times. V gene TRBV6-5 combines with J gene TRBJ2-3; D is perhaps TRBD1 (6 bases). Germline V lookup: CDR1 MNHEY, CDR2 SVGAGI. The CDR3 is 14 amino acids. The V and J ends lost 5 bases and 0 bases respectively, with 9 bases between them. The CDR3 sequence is CASSTGQSTDTQYF. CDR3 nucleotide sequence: TGTGCCAGCAGTACCGGACAGAGCACAGATACGCAGTATTTT.

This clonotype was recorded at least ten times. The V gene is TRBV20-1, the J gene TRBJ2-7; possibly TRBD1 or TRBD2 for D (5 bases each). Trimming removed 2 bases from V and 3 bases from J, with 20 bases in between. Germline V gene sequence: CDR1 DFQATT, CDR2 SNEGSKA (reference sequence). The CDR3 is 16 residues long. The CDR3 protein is CSARREPGGINYEQYF. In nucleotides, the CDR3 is TGCAGTGCTAGAAGGGAGCCTGGGGGAATCAACTACGAGCAGTACTTC.

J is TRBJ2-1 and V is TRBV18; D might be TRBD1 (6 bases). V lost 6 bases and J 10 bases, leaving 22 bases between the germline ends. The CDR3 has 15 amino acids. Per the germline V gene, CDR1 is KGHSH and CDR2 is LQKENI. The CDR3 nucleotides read TGTGCCAGCTCCTCACCGGGACCAGGGGTTTTGGAGCAGTTCTTC. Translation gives CASSSPGPGVLEQFF.

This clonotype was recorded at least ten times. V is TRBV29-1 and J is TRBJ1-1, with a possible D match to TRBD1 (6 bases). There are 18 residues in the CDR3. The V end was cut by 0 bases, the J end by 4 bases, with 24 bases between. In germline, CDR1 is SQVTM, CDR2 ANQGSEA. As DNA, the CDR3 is TGCAGCGTTGAAGACCCACAGGGCATACCAGCATCCCGCACTGAAGCTTTCTTT. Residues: CSVEDPQGIPASRTEAFF.

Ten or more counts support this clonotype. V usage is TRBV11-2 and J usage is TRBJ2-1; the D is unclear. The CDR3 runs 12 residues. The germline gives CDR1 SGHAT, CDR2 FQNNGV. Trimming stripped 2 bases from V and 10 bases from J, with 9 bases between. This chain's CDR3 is CASSLIVPEQFF. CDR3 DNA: TGTGCCAGCAGCTTAATTGTCCCGGAGCAGTTCTTC.

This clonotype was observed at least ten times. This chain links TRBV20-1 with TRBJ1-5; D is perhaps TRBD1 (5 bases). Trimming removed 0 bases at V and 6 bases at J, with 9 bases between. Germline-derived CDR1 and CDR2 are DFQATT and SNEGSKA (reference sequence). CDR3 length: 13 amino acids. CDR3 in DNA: TGCAGTGCTAGAGAGGCGAGGGGTCAGCCCCAGCATTTT. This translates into CSAREARGQPQHF.

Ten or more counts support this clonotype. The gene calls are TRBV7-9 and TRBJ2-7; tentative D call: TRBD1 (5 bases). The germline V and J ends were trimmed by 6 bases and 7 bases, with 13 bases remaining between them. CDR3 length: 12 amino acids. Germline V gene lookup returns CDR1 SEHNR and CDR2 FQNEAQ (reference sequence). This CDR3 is CASSLRAGEQYF. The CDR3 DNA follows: TGTGCCAGCAGTTTAAGAGCAGGGGAGCAGTACTTC.

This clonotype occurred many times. The CDR3 spells CASSTGLSSYNEQFF. The CDR3 DNA reads TGTGCCAGCAGCACAGGTTTGAGCTCCTACAATGAGCAGTTCTTC. The chain combines TRBV7-2 with TRBJ2-1, with a tentative D call TRBD1 (5 bases). Germline CDR1 reads SGHTA; CDR2 reads FQGNSA. The CDR3 has 15 amino acids. Trimming stripped 5 bases from V and 0 bases from J, with 11 bases between.

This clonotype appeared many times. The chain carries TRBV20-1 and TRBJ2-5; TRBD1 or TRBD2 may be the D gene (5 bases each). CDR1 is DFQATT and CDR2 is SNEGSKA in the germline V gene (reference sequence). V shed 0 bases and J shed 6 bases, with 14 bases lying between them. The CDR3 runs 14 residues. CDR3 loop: CSARDQLGTKTQYF. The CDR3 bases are TGCAGTGCTAGAGATCAACTAGGGACGAAGACCCAGTACTTC.

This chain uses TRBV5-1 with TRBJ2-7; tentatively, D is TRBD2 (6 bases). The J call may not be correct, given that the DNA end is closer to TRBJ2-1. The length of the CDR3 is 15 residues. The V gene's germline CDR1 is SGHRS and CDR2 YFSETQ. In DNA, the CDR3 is TGCGCCAGCAGTACCGGAGCGGAGGGCTCCTACGAGCAGTTCTTC. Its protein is CASSTGAEGSYEQFF.

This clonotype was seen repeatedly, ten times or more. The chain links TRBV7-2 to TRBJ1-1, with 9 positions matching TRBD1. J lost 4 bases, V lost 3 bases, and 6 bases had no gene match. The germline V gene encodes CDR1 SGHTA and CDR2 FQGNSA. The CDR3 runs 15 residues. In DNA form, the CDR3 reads TGTGCCAGCAGCTTTAGAGGGACAGGGTCCACTGAAGCTTTCTTT. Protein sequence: CASSFRGTGSTEAFF.

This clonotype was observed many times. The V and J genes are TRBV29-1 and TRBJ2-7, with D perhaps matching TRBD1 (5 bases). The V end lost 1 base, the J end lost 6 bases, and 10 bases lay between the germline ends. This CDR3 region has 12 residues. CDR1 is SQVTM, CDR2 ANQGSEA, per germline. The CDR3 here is CSVEGYRSEQYF. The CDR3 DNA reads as TGCAGCGTTGAAGGATACAGGAGCGAGCAGTACTTC.

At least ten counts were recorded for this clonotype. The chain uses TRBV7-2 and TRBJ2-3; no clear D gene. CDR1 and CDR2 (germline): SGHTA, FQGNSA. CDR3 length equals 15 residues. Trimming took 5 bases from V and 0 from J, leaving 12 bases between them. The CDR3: CASSPGTTSTDTQYF. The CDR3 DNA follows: TGTGCCAGCAGCCCCGGAACTACTAGCACAGATACGCAGTATTTT.

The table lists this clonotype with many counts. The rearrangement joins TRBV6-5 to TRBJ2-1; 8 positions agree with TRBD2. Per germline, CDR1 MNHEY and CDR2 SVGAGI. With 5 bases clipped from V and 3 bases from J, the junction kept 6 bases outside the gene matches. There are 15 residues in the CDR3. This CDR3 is CASSTGAGGYNEQFF. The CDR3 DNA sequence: TGTGCCAGCAGTACTGGGGCGGGAGGCTACAATGAGCAGTTCTTC.

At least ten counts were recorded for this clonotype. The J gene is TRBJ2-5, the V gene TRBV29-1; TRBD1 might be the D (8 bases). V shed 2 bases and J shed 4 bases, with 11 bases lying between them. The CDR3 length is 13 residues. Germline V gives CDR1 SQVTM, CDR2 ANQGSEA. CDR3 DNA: TGCAGCGTTGAAACAGGGGGGGGAGAGACCCAGTACTTC. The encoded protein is CSVETGGGETQYF.

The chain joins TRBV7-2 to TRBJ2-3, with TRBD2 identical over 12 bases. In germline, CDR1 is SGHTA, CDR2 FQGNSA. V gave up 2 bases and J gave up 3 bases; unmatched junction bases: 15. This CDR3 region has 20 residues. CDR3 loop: CASSLPRLAGVGLLTDTQYF. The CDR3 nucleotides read TGTGCCAGCAGCTTACCGAGACTAGCGGGAGTGGGTCTCTTGACAGATACGCAGTATTTT.

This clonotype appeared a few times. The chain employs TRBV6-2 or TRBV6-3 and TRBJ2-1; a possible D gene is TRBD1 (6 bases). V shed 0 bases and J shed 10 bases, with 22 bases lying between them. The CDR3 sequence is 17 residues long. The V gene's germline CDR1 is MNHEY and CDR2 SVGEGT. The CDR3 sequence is CASSYSTSGTPQGEQFF. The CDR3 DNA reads TGTGCCAGCAGTTACTCGACTTCAGGTACACCCCAGGGGGAGCAGTTCTTC.

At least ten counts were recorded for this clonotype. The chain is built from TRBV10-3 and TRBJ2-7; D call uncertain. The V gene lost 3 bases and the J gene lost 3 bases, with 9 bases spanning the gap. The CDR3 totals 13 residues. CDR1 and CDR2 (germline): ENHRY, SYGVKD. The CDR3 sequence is CAISEGTIYEQYF. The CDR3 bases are TGTGCCATCAGTGAAGGCACAATCTACGAGCAGTACTTC.

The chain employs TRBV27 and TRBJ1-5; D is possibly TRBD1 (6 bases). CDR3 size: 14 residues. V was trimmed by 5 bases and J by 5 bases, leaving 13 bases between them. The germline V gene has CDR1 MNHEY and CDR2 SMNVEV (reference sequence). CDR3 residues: CASSAQGNDQPQHF. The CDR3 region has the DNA TGTGCCAGCAGTGCCCAGGGGAACGATCAGCCCCAGCATTTT.

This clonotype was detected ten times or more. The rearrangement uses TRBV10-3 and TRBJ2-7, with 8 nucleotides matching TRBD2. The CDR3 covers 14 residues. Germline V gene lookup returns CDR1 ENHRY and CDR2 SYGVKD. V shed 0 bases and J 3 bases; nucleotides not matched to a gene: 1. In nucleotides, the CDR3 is TGTGCCATCAGTGAGTCTAGCGGGGACTACGAGCAGTACTTC. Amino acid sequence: CAISESSGDYEQYF.

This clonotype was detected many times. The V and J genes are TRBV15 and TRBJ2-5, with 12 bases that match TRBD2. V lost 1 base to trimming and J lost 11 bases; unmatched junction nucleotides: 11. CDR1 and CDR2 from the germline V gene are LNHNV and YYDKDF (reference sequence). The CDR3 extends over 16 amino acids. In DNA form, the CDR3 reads TGTGCCACCAGCAGAGTCCCTAGCGGGAGGGCCAGATTGCAGTACTTC. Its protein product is CATSRVPSGRARLQYF.

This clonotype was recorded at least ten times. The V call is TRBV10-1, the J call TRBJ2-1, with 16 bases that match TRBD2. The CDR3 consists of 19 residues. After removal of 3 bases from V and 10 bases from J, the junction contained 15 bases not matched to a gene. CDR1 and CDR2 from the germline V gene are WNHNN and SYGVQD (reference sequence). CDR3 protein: CASSDSDRAWGLAGGEQFF. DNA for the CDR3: TGCGCCAGCAGTGACTCGGATCGCGCCTGGGGACTAGCGGGAGGGGAGCAGTTCTTC.

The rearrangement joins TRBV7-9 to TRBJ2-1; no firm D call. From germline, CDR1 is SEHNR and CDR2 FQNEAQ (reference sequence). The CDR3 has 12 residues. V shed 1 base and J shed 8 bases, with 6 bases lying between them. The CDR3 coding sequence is TGTGCCAGCAGCTTAGGAGTACATGAGCAGTTCTTC. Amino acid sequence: CASSLGVHEQFF. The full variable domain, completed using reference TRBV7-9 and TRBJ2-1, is DTGVSQNPRHKITKRGQNVTFRCDPISEHNRLYWYRQTLGQGPEFLTYFQNEAQLEKSRLLSDRFSAERPKGSFSTLEIQRTEQGDSAMYLCASSLGVHEQFFGPGTRLTVL.

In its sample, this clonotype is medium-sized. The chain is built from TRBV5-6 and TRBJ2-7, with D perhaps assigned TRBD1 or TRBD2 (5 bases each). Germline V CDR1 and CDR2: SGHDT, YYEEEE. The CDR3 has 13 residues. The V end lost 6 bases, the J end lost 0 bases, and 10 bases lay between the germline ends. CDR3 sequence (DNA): TGTGCCAGCACGGGGCAGAGCTCCTACGAGCAGTACTTC. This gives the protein CASTGQSSYEQYF.